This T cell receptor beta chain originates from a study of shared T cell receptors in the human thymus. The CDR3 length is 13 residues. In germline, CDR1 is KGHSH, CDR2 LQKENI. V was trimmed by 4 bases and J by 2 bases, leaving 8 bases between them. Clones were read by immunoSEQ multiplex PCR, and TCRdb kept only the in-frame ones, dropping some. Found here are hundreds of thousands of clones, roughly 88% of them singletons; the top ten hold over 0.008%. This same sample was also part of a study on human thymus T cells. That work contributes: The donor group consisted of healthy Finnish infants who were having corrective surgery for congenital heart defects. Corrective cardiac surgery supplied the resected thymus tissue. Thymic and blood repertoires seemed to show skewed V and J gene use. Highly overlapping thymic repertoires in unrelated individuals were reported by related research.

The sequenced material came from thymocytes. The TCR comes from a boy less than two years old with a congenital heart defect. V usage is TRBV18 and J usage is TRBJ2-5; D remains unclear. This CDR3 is CASSRQAQETQYF. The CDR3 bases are TGTGCCAGCTCACGCCAGGCGCAAGAGACCCAGTACTTC. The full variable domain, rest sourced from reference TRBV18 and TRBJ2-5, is NAGVMQNPRHLVRRRGQEARLRCSPMKGHSHVYWYRQLPEEGLKFMVYLQKENIIDESGMPKERFSAEFPKEGPSILRIQQVVRGDSAAYFCASSRQAQETQYFGPGTRLLVL.